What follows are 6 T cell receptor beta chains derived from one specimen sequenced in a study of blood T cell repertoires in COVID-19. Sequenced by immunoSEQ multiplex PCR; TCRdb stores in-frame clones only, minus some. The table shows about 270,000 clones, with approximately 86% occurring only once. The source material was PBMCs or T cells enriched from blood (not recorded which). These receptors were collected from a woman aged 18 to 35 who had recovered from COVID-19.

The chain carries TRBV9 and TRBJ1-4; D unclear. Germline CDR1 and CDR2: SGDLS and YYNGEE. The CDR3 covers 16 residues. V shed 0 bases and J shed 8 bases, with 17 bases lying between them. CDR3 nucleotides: TGTGCCAGCAGCGTAGGGTTCGCAGGAGGTGTGGAAAAACTGTTTTTT. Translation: CASSVGFAGGVEKLFF. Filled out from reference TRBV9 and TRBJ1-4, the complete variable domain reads DSGVTQTPKHLITATGQRVTLRCSPRSGDLSVYWYQQSLDQGLQFLIQYYNGEERAKGNILERFSAQQFPDLHSELNLSSLELGDSALYFCASSVGFAGGVEKLFFGSGTQLSVL.

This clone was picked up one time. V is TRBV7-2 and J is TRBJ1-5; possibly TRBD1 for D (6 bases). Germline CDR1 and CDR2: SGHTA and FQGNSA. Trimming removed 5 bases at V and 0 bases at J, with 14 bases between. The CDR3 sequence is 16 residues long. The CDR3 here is CASSETGPHSNQPQHF. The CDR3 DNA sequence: TGTGCCAGCAGCGAAACAGGGCCCCATAGCAATCAGCCCCAGCATTTT.

CDR3 loop: CASSLDPVRGPYF. The CDR3 DNA follows: TGTGCCAGCAGCTTAGATCCCGTAAGGGGGCCTTACTTC. The chain uses TRBV11-3 and TRBJ2-5; TRBD1 matches 7 bases. The V gene's germline CDR1 is SGHNT and CDR2 YENEEA. Trimming took 0 bases from V and 14 from J; bases not matched to a gene: 9. The CDR3 covers 13 residues.

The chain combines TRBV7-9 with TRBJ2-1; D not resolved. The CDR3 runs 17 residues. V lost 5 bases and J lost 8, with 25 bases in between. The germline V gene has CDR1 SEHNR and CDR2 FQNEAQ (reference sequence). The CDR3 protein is CASSLRLISPSVYEQFF. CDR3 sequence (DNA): TGTGCCAGCAGCCTACGATTGATTAGCCCGTCGGTGTATGAGCAGTTCTTC.

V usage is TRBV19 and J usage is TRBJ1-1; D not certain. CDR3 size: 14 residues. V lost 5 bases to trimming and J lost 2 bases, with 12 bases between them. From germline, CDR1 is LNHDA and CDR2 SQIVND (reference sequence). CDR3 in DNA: TGTGCCAGTAGTTCCCGGGGTCCAAACACTGAAGCTTTCTTT. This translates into CASSSRGPNTEAFF.

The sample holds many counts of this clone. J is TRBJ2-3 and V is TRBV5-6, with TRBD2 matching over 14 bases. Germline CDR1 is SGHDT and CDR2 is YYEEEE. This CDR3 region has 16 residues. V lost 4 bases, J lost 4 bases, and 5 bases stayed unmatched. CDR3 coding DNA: TGTGCCAGCAGCAAGGGACTAGCGGGAGAGGCAGATACGCAGTATTTT. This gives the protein CASSKGLAGEADTQYF.